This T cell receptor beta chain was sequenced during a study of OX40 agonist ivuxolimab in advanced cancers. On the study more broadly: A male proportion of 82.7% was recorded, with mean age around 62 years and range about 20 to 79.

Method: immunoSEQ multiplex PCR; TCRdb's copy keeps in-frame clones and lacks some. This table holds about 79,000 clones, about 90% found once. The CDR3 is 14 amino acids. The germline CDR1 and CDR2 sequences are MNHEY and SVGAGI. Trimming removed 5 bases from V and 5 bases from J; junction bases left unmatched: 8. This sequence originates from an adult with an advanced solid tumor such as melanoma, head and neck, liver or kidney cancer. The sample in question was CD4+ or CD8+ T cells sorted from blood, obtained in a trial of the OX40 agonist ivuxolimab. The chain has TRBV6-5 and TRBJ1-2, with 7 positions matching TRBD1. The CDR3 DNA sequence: TGTGCCAGCAGTAGTACTCAGGGGGGTTATGGCTACACCTTC. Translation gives CASSSTQGGYGYTF.